The clone carrying this T cell receptor (beta chain) was seen repeatedly, ten times or more. Its specificity is not known. This entry comes from a study of cytotoxic CD8 clonotypes in ibrutinib-treated CLL. Whole-study results and caveats: Baseline values of clonality outstripped age-matched healthy donors and followed circulating CD8+ T-cell counts.

Only in-frame clones appear in the TCRdb table, and some are missing; sequencing was by immunoSEQ multiplex PCR. This sample has tens of thousands of clones, with more than 60% found just once. This clonotype was obtained from a human donor with chronic lymphocytic leukemia. Sample: PBMCs, taken after 24 months of ibrutinib treatment.

The CDR3 spells CASRMQGATEAFF. The DNA of the CDR3 is TGTGCCAGCAGAATGCAGGGGGCTACTGAAGCTTTCTTT. The J gene is TRBJ1-1, the V gene TRBV6-6, with TRBD1 identical over 8 bases. The germline gives CDR1 MNHNY, CDR2 SVGAGI (reference sequence). The CDR3 runs to 13 residues. The V segment lost 6 bases and the J segment 5 bases; nucleotides outside the gene matches: 5.